This T cell receptor (beta chain) is from a study of shared clonotypes between healthy human individuals. On the study more broadly: In total, the donors were a couple of women and a few men aged 18 to 49.

A remark on this clone: No antigen is known for it.

Study-wide results and limits: Some clonotypes were shared by all four sorted-subset donors, while others were not shared. The non-shared ones had lower generation probabilities than the shared ones.

The trim removed 4 bases at V and 3 bases at J, leaving 5 bases unmatched. The CDR3 totals 15 residues. Germline CDR1 and CDR2: SGHVS and FQNEAQ. Method: immunoSEQ multiplex PCR; TCRdb's copy keeps in-frame clones and lacks some. The sample gives about 1.1 million clones, roughly 77% of which show up once; approximately 0.9% is in the top ten. This receptor was obtained from a man aged 18 to 29 in good health. Some clones in this sample may be carry-over from other donors' samples. The chain carries TRBV7-8 and TRBJ2-1, with 8 bases matching TRBD1. Sample: memory CD4+ T cells from PBMCs. Subset: CD45RA-negative fraction. The CDR3 loop is CASSSTGTGYNEQFF. CDR3 sequence (DNA): TGTGCCAGCAGCTCTACCGGGACAGGCTACAATGAGCAGTTCTTC.